Below, one TCR beta chain is given with its context. Trimming stripped 3 bases from V and 5 bases from J, with 11 bases between. The germline V gene has CDR1 SGHRS and CDR2 YFSETQ. This CDR3 has 13 residues. This entry comes from a study of T cells in Graves' hyperthyroidism and ophthalmopathy. Amplification of TCR beta CDR3 regions was performed using RNA transcripts as template. A first-round RT-PCR of the TCR CDR3 used the HTBI primer set. One entry per CDR3 protein results from TCRdb running MiXCR on the multiplex PCR reads. The sample lists hundreds of thousands of distinct CDR3 sequences, approximately 13% occurring once.

The sample was blood. This chain connects TRBV5-1 to TRBJ1-2; D is uncertain. This TCR was recovered from a woman between 18 and 30 years old with Graves' hyperthyroidism. The CDR3 DNA reads TGCGCCAGCAGCTCCTCGAGTGGGTATGGCTACACCTTC. As protein: CASSSSSGYGYTF. Supplemented by reference TRBV5-1 and TRBJ1-2, the full variable domain reads KAGVTQTPRYLIKTRGQQVTLSCSPISGHRSVSWYQQTPGQGLQFLFEYFSETQRNKGNFPGRFSGRQFSNSRSEMNVSTLELGDSALYLCASSSSSGYGYTFGSGTRLTVV.